Only one count was recorded for the clone carrying this T cell receptor beta chain. TCRdb's copy holds only in-frame clones and misses some; the assay was immunoSEQ multiplex PCR. Here the sample spans more than 85,000 clones, 60% to 80% being singletons. This specimen belongs to a study of cytotoxic CD8 clonotypes in ibrutinib-treated CLL. Study summary: The patients, roughly ten relapsed/refractory and approximately 14 treatment-naive, included approximately 17 who were IGHV unmutated.

CDR1 and CDR2 from the germline V gene are SGHRS and YFSETQ. This CDR3 has 12 residues. J gave up 7 bases and V 4 bases, and 1 base lay outside the gene matches. Sequencing was performed on PBMCs, taken after 24 months of ibrutinib treatment. This chain uses TRBV5-1 with TRBJ2-1, with 8 bases aligning to TRBD1. The sequence was obtained from a human donor with chronic lymphocytic leukemia. Written as DNA, the CDR3 is TGCGCCAGCAGCAACAGGGGGAATGAGCAGTTCTTC. Translation gives CASSNRGNEQFF.